Listed below are T cell receptor beta chains from one sample, sequenced in a study of blood T cell repertoires in COVID-19. The method was immunoSEQ multiplex PCR; TCRdb's version includes in-frame clones alone and lacks a portion of them. The data contain about 140,000 clones, approximately 80% of them singletons. Sequenced: peripheral blood. The receptors here all came from a woman aged 50 to 60 with acute or convalescent COVID-19. Both conserved end residues are part of each CDR3. Rows give clone size only sometimes, using once, few, many, or a class for an expanded clone.

CDR3aa | v_gene | abundance | j_gene
CASSLEGRGGYTF | TRBV12-3/TRBV12-4 | - | TRBJ1-2
CSGGSGTGEGYTF | TRBV29-1 | few | TRBJ1-2
CASRTGLLRNNEQFF | TRBV19 | few | TRBJ2-1
CASSEYRSGAANSPLHF | TRBV2 | - | TRBJ1-6
CASSLPGQELINEQFF | TRBV5-1 | - | TRBJ2-1
CATSHTGNPEAFF | TRBV24-1 | - | TRBJ1-1
CASSLDFGTVNEKLFF | TRBV7-9 | - | TRBJ1-4
CASSQVGDSGNTIYF | TRBV4-1 | - | TRBJ1-3
CASSAGTGHSNQPQHF | TRBV9 | - | TRBJ1-5
CASSYGTGDGNTIYF | TRBV6-5 | - | TRBJ1-3
CASSPGTGEYNEQFF | TRBV6-2/TRBV6-3 | once | TRBJ2-1
CASSPGQASNQPQHF | TRBV7-2 | once | TRBJ1-5
CASSINSGEKLFF | TRBV19 | - | TRBJ1-4
CASSLVFSGAPDTQYF | TRBV7-2 | - | TRBJ2-3
CASSQGRSPLHF | TRBV3-1/TRBV3-2 | - | TRBJ1-6
CASSLEGRWTDTQYF | TRBV5-1 | - | TRBJ2-3
CASKERPSYEQYF | TRBV2 | - | TRBJ2-7
CASIWGGTGELFF | TRBV2 | - | TRBJ2-2
CASSPFGDSYEQYF | TRBV18 | few | TRBJ2-7
CASSQVWGGKFDYGYTF | TRBV4-3 | - | TRBJ1-2
CASSQSKGDGYTF | TRBV3-1/TRBV3-2 | few | TRBJ1-2
CATGQTGPSYNSPLHF | TRBV24-1 | - | TRBJ1-6